Shown below are 2 T cell receptor beta chains from a single sample sequenced in a study of T-cell reconstitution after alpha-beta-depleted transplantation in children. Preparation of the TCRbeta library was carried out with unique molecular identifiers. TCRdb recomputed calls from the PCR reads with MiXCR, one row per CDR3 protein. The table shows approximately 15,000 distinct CDR3 sequences, with about 5% occurring only once. The sample here was PBMCs, taken before TCRalphabeta/CD19-depleted stem cell transplant. These receptor sequences come from a boy aged 5-17 years with acute lymphoblastic leukemia, due to receive a stem cell transplant.

This clonotype was seen at least ten times. J is TRBJ2-7 and V is TRBV27, with 7 bases lining up with TRBD1. Germline loops: CDR1 MNHEY, CDR2 SMNVEV (reference sequence). J gave up 3 bases and V 4 bases, and 9 bases lay outside the gene matches. The CDR3 is 15 amino acids. The CDR3 reads CASSSRGTAHYEQYF. CDR3 sequence (DNA): TGTGCCAGCAGTTCAAGGGGGACAGCCCACTACGAGCAGTACTTC.

This clonotype appeared many times. The V call is TRBV19, the J call TRBJ2-1; 8 bases are a match to TRBD1. This CDR3 is built from 15 residues. The junction had 3 bases not matched to a gene; V was cut back by 4 bases and J by 1 base. CDR1 and CDR2 from the germline V gene are LNHDA and SQIVND (reference sequence). In nucleotides, the CDR3 is TGTGCCAGTAGTAGGTACAGGGGGTCCTACAATGAGCAGTTCTTC. Its translation is CASSRYRGSYNEQFF.